Described below is a single TCR beta chain sequence and its context. Its antigen is not identified. This CDR3 is also generated by other DNA sequences in the sample. These data are taken from a study of shared clonotypes between healthy human individuals. Into CD45RA+ naive and CD45RA-negative memory subsets, the CD4+ cells were split. Trimming pared 3 bases from V and 5 bases from J, leaving 10 bases between. The CDR3 has 13 amino acids. CDR1 KGHSH and CDR2 LQKENI come from the germline V gene. Genomic DNA belonging to each subset was distributed in equal measure over several immunoSEQ plates. Method: immunoSEQ multiplex PCR; TCRdb's copy keeps in-frame clones and lacks some. This sample has 2 million or so clones; 90% to 95% occur once, and the top ten carry more than 0.1%. Study-level results: As a rule, naive subsets had a larger estimated richness than memory subsets.

The chain recombines TRBV18 with TRBJ2-5; unclear D gene. This clonotype originated in a young man in good health. The sequenced sample was naive CD4+ T cells sorted from blood. Subset denoted: CD45RA+ positively selected. The CDR3 region has the DNA TGTGCCAGCTCACCGGGTTCCCGGGAGACCCAGTACTTC. Amino acids: CASSPGSRETQYF.